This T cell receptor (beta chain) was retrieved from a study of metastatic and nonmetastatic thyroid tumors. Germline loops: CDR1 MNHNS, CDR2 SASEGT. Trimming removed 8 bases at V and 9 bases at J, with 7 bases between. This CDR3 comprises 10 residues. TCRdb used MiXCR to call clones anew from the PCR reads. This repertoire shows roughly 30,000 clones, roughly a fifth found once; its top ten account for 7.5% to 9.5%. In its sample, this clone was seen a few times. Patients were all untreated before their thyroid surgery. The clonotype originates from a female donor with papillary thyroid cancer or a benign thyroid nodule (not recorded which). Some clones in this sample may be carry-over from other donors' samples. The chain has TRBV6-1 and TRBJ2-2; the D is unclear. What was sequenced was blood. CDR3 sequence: CASLGWELFF. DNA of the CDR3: TGTGCCAGCTTGGGCTGGGAGCTGTTTTTT.